Sequencing of this T cell receptor beta chain was carried out in a study of blood T cells in healthy people across ages. Per germline, CDR1 LGHNA and CDR2 YSLEER. The junction had 2 bases not matched to a gene; V was cut back by 3 bases and J by 9 bases. This CDR3 comprises 12 residues. A sample-barcoded 5' primer and a J-beta primer mix were used in a second PCR of roughly 7 to 11 cycles. The study obtained at least 3 million CDR3-containing paired-end reads from every sample. TCRdb re-called the 5' RACE reads through MiXCR, storing one row per CDR3 protein. The table lists hundreds of thousands of distinct CDR3 sequences, 35% to 50% of them singletons.

The source of this sequence is a man aged 80 or over in good health. Sequencing input: blood. V gene TRBV4-3 combines with J gene TRBJ1-1; the match to TRBD1 covers 9 bases. The CDR3 protein is CASSQGQGKAFF. CDR3 in DNA: TGCGCCAGCAGCCAGGGACAGGGAAAAGCTTTCTTT.